These 30 T cell receptor beta chains came from one sample sequenced in a study of cytomegalovirus exposure and HLA in healthy donors. PCR amplification relied on 60 Vbeta primers (plus 13 Jbeta primers). Method: immunoSEQ multiplex PCR; TCRdb's copy keeps in-frame clones and lacks some. This sample yields 100,000 to 120,000 clones, of which approximately 82% are seen a single time; around an eighth belongs to the top ten. What was sequenced was PBMCs. These receptors were collected from a man aged 30-40 years in good health and CMV-seropositive.

This clone was seen a single time. This chain links TRBV28 with TRBJ1-2; D is unclear. CDR1 is MDHEN, CDR2 SYDVKM, per germline. Trimming took 6 bases from V and 5 from J, leaving 10 bases between them. This CDR3 contains 12 residues. Here the CDR3 DNA reads TGTGCCAGCAGCAATTCGGGGTATGGCTACACCTTC. Amino acids: CASSNSGYGYTF.

This clone has just a few counts. The chain employs TRBV28 and TRBJ1-2; D is perhaps TRBD1 (5 bases). The CDR3 has 15 residues. The germline gives CDR1 MDHEN, CDR2 SYDVKM. Between the trimmed V and J ends, which lost 3 bases and 1 base, there was a span of 12 bases. CDR3 sequence: CASSFGWGSNYGYTF. The CDR3 DNA reads TGTGCCAGCAGTTTTGGGTGGGGCAGTAACTATGGCTACACCTTC.

CDR3 DNA: TGTGCCATCAGTCCAACTAGCGGGCCGAACACCGGGGAGCTGTTTTTT. This encodes CAISPTSGPNTGELFF. The chain employs TRBV10-3 and TRBJ2-2, with TRBD2 matching over 9 bases. Germline CDR1 is ENHRY and CDR2 is SYGVKD. After removal of 5 bases from V and 0 bases from J, the junction contained 4 bases not matched to a gene. CDR3 length: 16 amino acids.

The V and J genes are TRBV27 and TRBJ1-2; the D gene is possibly TRBD1 (5 bases). This CDR3 has 16 residues. In germline, CDR1 is MNHEY, CDR2 SMNVEV (reference sequence). V gave up 4 bases and J gave up 7 bases, with 22 bases separating them. The CDR3 bases are TGTGCCAGCAGTTCAAGGCCCGGGGGAGGGAAGGGTGGCTACACCTTC. Translated, it gives CASSSRPGGGKGGYTF.

This clone has just one count. The chain employs TRBV28 and TRBJ2-1, with D tentatively TRBD2 (7 bases). Looked up from germline, CDR1 is MDHEN and CDR2 is SYDVKM. The CDR3 loop spans 16 amino acids. The ends were cut back, 9 bases at V and 0 bases at J, with 18 bases in the middle. Written as DNA, the CDR3 is TGTGCCAGTCACCAGGGAGGGGGGGTCTCCTACAATGAGCAGTTCTTC. Its protein product is CASHQGGGVSYNEQFF.

This chain connects TRBV6-1 to TRBJ1-6, with 8 bases that match TRBD1. CDR3 size: 13 residues. Germline loops: CDR1 MNHNS, CDR2 SASEGT. With V trimmed by 8 bases and J by 10 bases, 7 bases remained unmatched. The CDR3 here is CASSPDRESPLHF. The CDR3, as DNA: TGTGCCAGCTCTCCGGACAGGGAGTCACCCCTCCACTTT.

The chain uses TRBV9 and TRBJ1-2, with D uncertain. The CDR3 sequence is 16 residues long. V lost 0 bases and J 0 bases, leaving 12 bases between the germline ends. From germline, CDR1 is SGDLS and CDR2 YYNGEE. The CDR3 DNA is TGTGCCAGCAGCGTAGGTGGCACACTAACTAACTATGGCTACACCTTC. Translated, it gives CASSVGGTLTNYGYTF.

The rearrangement uses TRBV6-5 and TRBJ1-2; D call uncertain. The germline V gene encodes CDR1 MNHEY and CDR2 SVGAGI. This CDR3 is built from 15 residues. The V end lost 0 bases, the J end lost 0 bases, and 8 bases lay between the germline ends. The CDR3 DNA sequence: TGTGCCAGCAGTTACTCAGAACCAGCTAACTATGGCTACACCTTC. It specifies CASSYSEPANYGYTF.

The chain joins TRBV27 to TRBJ2-1; D might be TRBD2 (6 bases). The germline gives CDR1 MNHEY, CDR2 SMNVEV (reference sequence). The V and J ends lost 1 base and 7 bases respectively, with 11 bases between them. The CDR3 has 14 amino acids. As DNA, the CDR3 is TGTGCCAGCAGTTTATTAGATGGGGGGAATGAGCAGTTCTTC. Its protein product is CASSLLDGGNEQFF.

The gene calls are TRBV19 and TRBJ2-2, with 7 bases fitting TRBD1. Per the germline V gene, CDR1 is LNHDA and CDR2 is SQIVND (reference sequence). CDR3 length: 15 residues. V shed 3 bases and J 1 base; nucleotides not matched to a gene: 2. CDR3 nucleotide sequence: TGTGCCAGTAGTATTAGGACAGGGAACACCGGGGAGCTGTTTTTT. Translation: CASSIRTGNTGELFF.

The V call is TRBV7-8, the J call TRBJ1-2, with 12 bases that match TRBD1. Losses at the gene ends were 3 bases for V and 6 bases for J; bases not matched to a gene: 11. This CDR3 spans 17 amino acids. CDR1 and CDR2 (germline): SGHVS, FQNEAQ. The CDR3 DNA follows: TGTGCCAGCAGCTTGGGGACAGGGGGCGCGCCTATGAATGGCTACACCTTC. It encodes CASSLGTGGAPMNGYTF.

The chain carries TRBV5-1 and TRBJ1-6, with TRBD1 matching 10 bases. With 0 bases clipped from V and 8 bases from J, the junction kept 8 bases outside the gene matches. Germline CDR1 and CDR2: SGHRS and YFSETQ. CDR3 size: 17 residues. CDR3 sequence reads: CASSLAPLGTGDSPLHF. In nucleotides, the CDR3 is TGCGCCAGCAGCTTGGCCCCACTCGGGACAGGGGATTCACCCCTCCACTTT.

The chain carries TRBV28 and TRBJ2-5; maybe TRBD1 (6 bases). Trimming took 2 bases from V and 2 from J, leaving 12 bases between them. The CDR3 spans 15 residues. Germline loops: CDR1 MDHEN, CDR2 SYDVKM. The CDR3 sequence is CASSLLVTGQETQYF. CDR3 in DNA: TGTGCCAGCAGTTTACTAGTCACAGGGCAAGAGACCCAGTACTTC.

The chain carries TRBV5-1 and TRBJ1-4, with TRBD1 matching 9 bases. CDR1 is SGHRS, CDR2 YFSETQ, per germline. The junction had 9 bases not matched to a gene; V was cut back by 5 bases and J by 7 bases. The CDR3 runs to 15 residues. CDR3 sequence: CASRRQGGEGEKLFF. The CDR3 DNA sequence: TGCGCCAGCAGAAGACAGGGGGGTGAAGGTGAAAAACTGTTTTTT.

The chain uses TRBV30 and TRBJ2-3; the match to TRBD2 covers 9 bases. V trimming: 3 bases; J trimming: 6 bases; junction bases outside the gene matches: 7. The germline V gene has CDR1 GTSNPN and CDR2 SVGIG (reference sequence). The CDR3 consists of 14 residues. The CDR3 nucleotides read TGTGCCTGGAGCCGCGGGGGGGCAGGGGATACGCAGTATTTT. Residues: CAWSRGGAGDTQYF.

V is TRBV5-1 and J is TRBJ2-5; TRBD1 aligns across 9 bases. The ends lost 3 bases at V and 2 bases at J; junction bases unmatched: 5. CDR1 is SGHRS, CDR2 YFSETQ, per germline. This CDR3 is built from 15 residues. The CDR3, as DNA: TGCGCCAGCAGCTCACAGGGGGCAATTCAAGAGACCCAGTACTTC. This encodes CASSSQGAIQETQYF.

This sequence joins TRBV4-3 and TRBJ1-1; D is uncertain. This CDR3 has 16 amino acids. V lost 0 bases and J 0 bases, leaving 11 bases between the germline ends. Germline-derived CDR1 and CDR2 are LGHNA and YSLEER. The CDR3 region is CASSQDGGSLNTEAFF. The CDR3 coding sequence is TGCGCCAGCAGCCAAGATGGAGGCAGCTTGAACACTGAAGCTTTCTTT.

The CDR3 loop is CASSVIGGGYNEQFF. The CDR3 nucleotides read TGTGCCAGCAGCGTTATAGGGGGGGGGTACAATGAGCAGTTCTTC. The rearrangement links TRBV9 to TRBJ2-1; D might be TRBD2 (7 bases). CDR1 is SGDLS, CDR2 YYNGEE, per germline. CDR3 length: 15 amino acids. Trimming cost V 2 bases and J 4 bases, with 13 bases left between them.

The chain recombines TRBV9 with TRBJ1-3; D gene unclear. V was shortened by 4 bases and J by 2 bases, with 4 bases between the two germline ends. Germline values: CDR1 SGDLS, CDR2 YYNGEE. The CDR3 consists of 12 residues. CDR3 region: CASSYTGNTIYF. The CDR3 bases are TGTGCCAGCAGCTATACTGGAAACACCATATATTTT. The full variable domain, in which reference TRBV9 and TRBJ1-3 provide the parts outside the CDR3, is DSGVTQTPKHLITATGQRVTLRCSPRSGDLSVYWYQQSLDQGLQFLIQYYNGEERAKGNILERFSAQQFPDLHSELNLSSLELGDSALYFCASSYTGNTIYFGEGSWLTVV.

The CDR3 DNA sequence: TGTGCCAGCGGGGGACAGGAGCTCTACAATGAGCAGTTCTTC. Encoded protein: CASGGQELYNEQFF. V gene TRBV28 combines with J gene TRBJ2-1; TRBD1 matches 8 bases. Trimming removed 8 bases from V and 3 bases from J; junction bases left unmatched: 6. CDR1 is MDHEN, CDR2 SYDVKM, per germline. This CDR3 is built from 14 residues.

J is TRBJ2-5 and V is TRBV19; TRBD2 matches 10 bases. Germline V lookup: CDR1 LNHDA, CDR2 SQIVND (reference sequence). The CDR3 is made up of 16 amino acids. After removal of 5 bases from V and 1 base from J, the junction contained 7 bases not matched to a gene. CDR3 region: CASSSERGGLQETQYF. CDR3 bases: TGTGCCAGTAGTTCAGAGCGGGGGGGCCTCCAAGAGACCCAGTACTTC. The full variable domain, its missing parts supplied by reference TRBV19 and TRBJ2-5, is DGGITQSPKYLFRKEGQNVTLSCEQNLNHDAMYWYRQDPGQGLRLIYYSQIVNDFQKGDIAEGYSVSREKKESFPLTVTSAQKNPTAFYLCASSSERGGLQETQYFGPGTRLLVL.

This chain connects TRBV7-6 to TRBJ2-3; 9 bases align to TRBD2. This CDR3 has 16 residues. Germline CDR1 is SGHVS and CDR2 is FNYEAQ. Trimming removed 5 bases from V and 2 bases from J; junction bases left unmatched: 8. DNA of the CDR3: TGTGCCAGCAGCCCCAGCGGGGGGACCTTCACAGATACGCAGTATTTT. Encoded protein: CASSPSGGTFTDTQYF.

V gene TRBV30 combines with J gene TRBJ1-1; TRBD1 might be the D (5 bases). The V end lost 0 bases, the J end lost 4 bases, and 9 bases lay between the germline ends. The germline CDR1 and CDR2 sequences are GTSNPN and SVGIG (reference sequence). CDR3 length: 13 amino acids. Written as DNA, the CDR3 is TGTGCCTGGAGTGTTGCAGGGCCCACTGAAGCTTTCTTT. This sequence encodes CAWSVAGPTEAFF.

The V and J genes are TRBV11-1 and TRBJ1-6; D gene ambiguous. Deletions cut 1 base from V and 10 bases from J, with 11 bases between. The germline V gene encodes CDR1 SGHAT and CDR2 FQDESV (reference sequence). The CDR3 length is 14 residues. Here the CDR3 DNA reads TGTGCCAGCAGCTTAGTCGCCGCAGGCTCACCCCTCCACTTT. Its translation: CASSLVAAGSPLHF.

The gene calls are TRBV13 and TRBJ1-5; 7 bases agree with TRBD1. Germline V lookup: CDR1 PRHDT, CDR2 FYEKMQ (reference sequence). This CDR3 has 15 amino acids. Trimming at V came to 3 bases and at J to 6 bases, leaving 8 bases not matched to a gene. CDR3 sequence reads: CASSFGQGDVQPQHF. As DNA, the CDR3 is TGTGCCAGCAGCTTCGGGCAGGGGGATGTTCAGCCCCAGCATTTT.

The chain links TRBV28 to TRBJ2-7; a possible D gene is TRBD1 (5 bases). CDR3 size: 13 residues. Trimming pared 2 bases from V and 4 bases from J, leaving 9 bases between. Germline V gene lookup returns CDR1 MDHEN and CDR2 SYDVKM. The DNA for the CDR3 is TGTGCCAGCAGTTTACTAAGGGGATACGAGCAGTACTTC. Protein: CASSLLRGYEQYF.

The gene calls are TRBV11-2 and TRBJ2-2; TRBD1 matches 12 bases. With V trimmed by 6 bases and J by 7 bases, 9 bases remained unmatched. This CDR3 has 16 residues. Germline-derived CDR1 and CDR2 are SGHAT and FQNNGV. The CDR3 spells CASSQPGQGASGELFF. Here the CDR3 DNA reads TGTGCCAGCAGTCAGCCGGGACAGGGGGCGAGCGGGGAGCTGTTTTTT.

The genes are TRBV7-8 and TRBJ1-1; TRBD1 is a possible D gene (5 bases). V lost 2 bases and J 2 bases, leaving 9 bases between the germline ends. The CDR3 runs to 14 residues. Germline CDR1 reads SGHVS; CDR2 reads FQNEAQ. The CDR3 spells CASSLWGVNTEAFF. DNA for the CDR3: TGTGCCAGCAGCTTATGGGGGGTTAACACTGAAGCTTTCTTT.

The rearrangement links TRBV18 to TRBJ1-1, with TRBD1 matching 7 bases. The CDR3 extends over 14 amino acids. Looked up from germline, CDR1 is KGHSH and CDR2 is LQKENI. Trimming at V came to 1 base and at J to 4 bases, leaving 3 bases not matched to a gene. The CDR3, as DNA: TGTGCCAGCTCACCACTGACAGGGAGCACTGAAGCTTTCTTT. Amino acids: CASSPLTGSTEAFF.

V is TRBV6-5 and J is TRBJ2-5; possible D gene TRBD2, 5 bases. Trimming pared 5 bases from V and 5 bases from J, leaving 15 bases between. Germline V gene data show CDR1 as MNHEY and CDR2 as SVGAGI. CDR3 length equals 14 residues. CDR3 loop: CASSTGNLGETQYF. The CDR3 DNA is TGTGCCAGCAGTACCGGGAACCTTGGGGAGACCCAGTACTTC.